These 19 T cell receptor beta chains were sequenced from one sample in a study of patients and donors after allogeneic stem cell transplantation (TCRdb year 2020). The library was generated by RT-PCR. The run used a NextSeq 550. In-frame beta chains were kept once TCRdb had trimmed the public reads at Q25 with fastp and called clones with MiXCR. Each CDR3 protein appears once, grouped with its most common genes and DNA. The sample table lists about a million distinct CDR3 sequences, roughly 18% of them with a count of one. 5% to 6.5% of the sample is taken by the ten largest. Sequencing was performed on blood, either unsorted or a sorted T cell fraction (not recorded which). The origin of the receptors is a human donor who was either an allogeneic HSCT recipient or a stem cell or donor lymphocyte infusion donor (not recorded which). It is not recorded whose cells these are; they may come from a transplant donor.

The CDR3 here is CASGRGTGAPEQYF. The CDR3 DNA follows: TGTGCCAGCGGCCGAGGGACAGGGGCCCCCGAGCAGTACTTC. V gene TRBV6-1 combines with J gene TRBJ2-7, with 10 bases that match TRBD1. CDR3 length: 14 amino acids. CDR1 MNHNS and CDR2 SASEGT come from the germline V gene. J lost 6 bases, V lost 8 bases, and 10 bases had no gene match.

The table lists this clonotype with a few counts. CDR3 DNA: TGTGCCAGCTCTAAGGGTTCCGAGCAGTACTTC. This gives the protein CASSKGSEQYF. The chain recombines TRBV18 with TRBJ2-7, with no clear D. The CDR3 loop spans 11 amino acids. The V gene lost 6 bases and the J gene lost 6 bases, with 9 bases spanning the gap. Germline loops: CDR1 KGHSH, CDR2 LQKENI. Full variable domain (remainder filled in from reference TRBV18 and TRBJ2-7): NAGVMQNPRHLVRRRGQEARLRCSPMKGHSHVYWYRQLPEEGLKFMVYLQKENIIDESGMPKERFSAEFPKEGPSILRIQQVVRGDSAAYFCASSKGSEQYFGPGTRLTVT.

This chain uses TRBV11-2 with TRBJ2-3; 9 nucleotides agree with TRBD2. The CDR3 has 14 residues. After removal of 5 bases from V and 2 bases from J, the junction contained 2 bases not matched to a gene. CDR1 is SGHAT, CDR2 FQNNGV, per germline. CDR3 sequence reads: CASSVAGATDTQYF. The CDR3 DNA is TGTGCCAGCAGCGTAGCGGGAGCCACAGATACGCAGTATTTT.

The chain links TRBV11-1 to TRBJ1-5; D not resolved. Germline CDR1 is SGHAT and CDR2 is FQDESV (reference sequence). This CDR3 contains 18 residues. V lost 0 bases and J lost 4, with 19 bases in between. As DNA, the CDR3 is TGTGCCAGCAGCTTAGCTGATTGGGCCCTTGGCGGTAATCAGCCCCAGCATTTT. Protein sequence: CASSLADWALGGNQPQHF.

This clonotype was recorded a few times. This rearrangement joins TRBV7-6 to TRBJ2-3, with 9 nucleotides matching TRBD2. Per germline, CDR1 SGHVS and CDR2 FNYEAQ. The CDR3 consists of 17 residues. With V trimmed by 1 base and J by 6 bases, 11 bases remained unmatched. The CDR3, as DNA: TGTGCCAGCAGCTTAGGGTGGGGTAGCGGGAGAACGGATACGCAGTATTTT. Encoded protein: CASSLGWGSGRTDTQYF.

V and J are TRBV12-3 or TRBV12-4 and TRBJ1-1; D uncertain. The CDR3 runs 14 residues. V lost 6 bases, J lost 4 bases, and 15 bases lay in between. In DNA, the CDR3 is TGTGCCAGCAGCAACGGACCCCCAGGCACTGAAGCTTTCTTT. It yields the protein CASSNGPPGTEAFF.

The table lists this clonotype with a few counts. This sequence joins TRBV28 and TRBJ1-2; D is perhaps TRBD1 (5 bases). Deletions cut 2 bases from V and 6 bases from J, with 10 bases between. This CDR3 is 13 amino acids long. CDR1 is MDHEN, CDR2 SYDVKM, per germline. CDR3 sequence (DNA): TGTGCCAGCAGTTTAGGGGCGGGGGATGGCTACACCTTC. It codes for CASSLGAGDGYTF.

Comment on this clonotype: The junction differs from germline at one of its ends, possibly a read error. The chain combines TRBV5-6 with TRBJ1-6; no reliable D call. CDR1 SGHDT and CDR2 YYEEEE come from the germline V gene. CDR3 length: 13 residues. The CDR3 loop is CASSLRTSSALHF. The CDR3 DNA reads TGTGCCAGCAGCCTAAGGACCTCTTCAGCCCTCCACTTT. The full variable domain, completed using reference TRBV5-6 and TRBJ1-6, is DAGVTQSPTHLIKTRGQQVTLRCSPKSGHDTVSWYQQALGQGPQFIFQYYEEEERQRGNFPDRFSGHQFPNYSSELNVNALLLGDSALYLCASSLRTSSALHFGNGTRLTVT.

This clonotype was counted between two and nine times. This sequence joins TRBV5-1 and TRBJ1-2, with no clear D. Trimming removed 0 bases from V and 4 bases from J, with 22 bases in between. CDR3 length: 18 residues. In germline, CDR1 is SGHRS, CDR2 YFSETQ. This CDR3 is CASSLDPSRALPTYGYTF. CDR3 nucleotide sequence: TGCGCCAGCAGCTTGGACCCGTCTAGGGCCCTACCCACCTATGGCTACACCTTC.

This clonotype has a handful of counts. The V call is TRBV12-3 or TRBV12-4, the J call TRBJ2-1, with D tentatively TRBD2 (6 bases). The CDR3 sequence is 15 residues long. V dropped 3 bases and J dropped 8 bases, with 17 bases sitting between them. CDR3 protein: CASSFLAPRRDEQFF. The CDR3 coding sequence is TGTGCCAGCAGTTTTTTAGCGCCTCGGAGGGATGAGCAGTTCTTC.

The CDR3 protein is CASSPTFLGKNIQYF. CDR3 sequence (DNA): TGTGCCAGCAGCCCGACCTTTCTGGGCAAAAACATTCAGTACTTC. The J gene is TRBJ2-4, the V gene TRBV7-3; D is ambiguous. This CDR3 is built from 15 residues. V was pared by 5 bases and J by 3 bases, with 14 bases between. In germline, CDR1 is SGHTA, CDR2 FQGTGA.

This clonotype appeared a few times. The chain is built from TRBV4-1 and TRBJ1-3; D is uncertain. The V gene lost 1 base and the J gene lost 2 bases, with 6 bases spanning the gap. CDR1 is MGHRA and CDR2 is YSYEKL in the germline V gene. The CDR3 has 14 residues. The CDR3 sequence is CASSQGLAGNTIYF. CDR3 nucleotide sequence: TGCGCCAGCAGCCAAGGTCTGGCTGGAAACACCATATATTTT.

CDR3 amino acids: CASSLGLAGGATDTQYF. The CDR3 nucleotides read TGTGCCAGCAGCCTAGGACTAGCGGGAGGTGCCACAGATACGCAGTATTTT. The gene calls are TRBV9 and TRBJ2-3, with 14 nucleotides matching TRBD2. Germline V gives CDR1 SGDLS, CDR2 YYNGEE. The CDR3 is 17 amino acids. V dropped 4 bases and J dropped 2; count of bases not matched to a gene: 6. Complete variable domain (other parts from reference TRBV9 and TRBJ2-3): DSGVTQTPKHLITATGQRVTLRCSPRSGDLSVYWYQQSLDQGLQFLIQYYNGEERAKGNILERFSAQQFPDLHSELNLSSLELGDSALYFCASSLGLAGGATDTQYFGPGTRLTVL.

This clonotype was seen a handful of times. The V and J genes are TRBV5-5 and TRBJ2-3; TRBD2 agrees at 7 bases. Trimming at V came to 1 base and at J to 4 bases, leaving 3 bases not matched to a gene. Germline lookup yields CDR1 SGHKS and CDR2 YYEKEE (reference sequence). The CDR3 consists of 14 residues. DNA for the CDR3: TGTGCCAGCAGCTTGCGACTAGCTCCAGATACGCAGTATTTT. Translation gives CASSLRLAPDTQYF.

V usage is TRBV20-1 and J usage is TRBJ2-3; D ambiguous. Germline lookup yields CDR1 DFQATT and CDR2 SNEGSKA (reference sequence). V lost 0 bases to trimming and J lost 0 bases, with 16 bases between them. The CDR3 length is 17 residues. This CDR3 is CSARDLSRYSSTDTQYF. In nucleotides, the CDR3 is TGCAGTGCTAGAGATCTTAGTAGGTATTCTAGCACAGATACGCAGTATTTT.

The CDR3 is CASGLGGGQETQYF. In DNA, the CDR3 is TGTGCTAGTGGTTTGGGCGGAGGTCAAGAGACCCAGTACTTC. The J gene is TRBJ2-5, the V gene TRBV12-5, with D perhaps TRBD2 (5 bases). This CDR3 is 14 amino acids long. Trimming took off 1 base at V and 2 bases at J, with 8 bases between the two ends. The germline V gene encodes CDR1 LGHNT and CDR2 FRNRAP. Filled out from reference TRBV12-5 and TRBJ2-5, the complete variable domain reads DARVTQTPRHKVTEMGQEVTMRCQPILGHNTVFWYRQTMMQGLELLAYFRNRAPLDDSGMPKDRFSAEMPDATLATLKIQPSEPRDSAVYFCASGLGGGQETQYFGPGTRLLVL.

The chain couples TRBV6-1 to TRBJ2-2; maybe TRBD2 (7 bases). The germline V gene encodes CDR1 MNHNS and CDR2 SASEGT. The V end was cut by 7 bases, the J end by 5 bases, with 17 bases between. This CDR3 has 15 amino acids. CDR3 protein: CASTTRGAGTGELFF. Here the CDR3 DNA reads TGTGCCAGCACCACTCGGGGGGCAGGGACCGGGGAGCTGTTTTTT.

The chain joins TRBV12-3 or TRBV12-4 to TRBJ1-2; 10 bases are a match to TRBD1. The CDR3 contains 15 residues. Unmatched junction bases numbered 11, after V lost 6 bases and J lost 7 bases. This CDR3 reads CASRGTGAPSGGYTF. CDR3 in DNA: TGTGCCAGCAGGGGGACAGGGGCCCCTTCGGGTGGCTACACCTTC.

The chain carries TRBV11-3 and TRBJ2-3, with 9 positions matching TRBD1. The CDR3 runs 15 residues. J gave up 9 bases and V 1 base, and 8 bases lay outside the gene matches. From germline, CDR1 is SGHNT and CDR2 YENEEA. CDR3: CASSLGAHRGPTQYF. CDR3 coding DNA: TGTGCCAGCAGCTTAGGGGCCCACAGGGGGCCAACGCAGTATTTT.